This T cell receptor (beta chain) was identified in a study of CD8+ T cells in alopecia areata. Study-wide background: Female C3H/HeJ mice aged roughly 7-11 weeks received skin from spontaneously alopecic C3H/HeJ graft donors aged 6-12 months.

Overall study results and limits: Scalp sequencing also captures normal skin's resident alphabeta T cells. Clonality exceeded that of normal scalp in lesional scalp, most notably in alopecia totalis/universalis.

RNA, once extracted, was reverse transcribed into cDNA for use as the sequencing template. Using immunoSEQ multiplex PCR, the repertoire was profiled, and TCRdb retains in-frame clones only, with some absent. This set yields 250,000 or so clones and no singletons; the top ten hold more than 0.95%. The sample holds a few counts of this clone. Antigen unknown. The gene names here belong to mouse. The read falls 4 residues short of the CDR3 end, and the missing part is taken from the germline J gene. Other DNA sequences in the same sample also yield this CDR3. CDR3 length equals 14 residues. From germline, CDR1 is LGHNA and CDR2 YNLKQL (reference sequence). The V gene lost 1 base and the J gene lost 2 bases, with 5 bases spanning the gap. Separation of pooled cutaneous lymph node cells was by sorting with CD4, CD8alpha, NKG2D, NKG2ACE and other markers.

The chain combines TRBV5 with TRBJ2-2; D ambiguous. The TCR originated in a C3H/HeJ mouse with alopecia areata. Mice of this strain are of MHC haplotype H2-k. Material for sequencing was CD4+ T cells sorted from a lymph node. The CDR3 loop is CASSQVTNTGQLYF. The DNA read from the CDR3 is TGTGCCAGCAGCCAAGTCACTAACACCGGG.